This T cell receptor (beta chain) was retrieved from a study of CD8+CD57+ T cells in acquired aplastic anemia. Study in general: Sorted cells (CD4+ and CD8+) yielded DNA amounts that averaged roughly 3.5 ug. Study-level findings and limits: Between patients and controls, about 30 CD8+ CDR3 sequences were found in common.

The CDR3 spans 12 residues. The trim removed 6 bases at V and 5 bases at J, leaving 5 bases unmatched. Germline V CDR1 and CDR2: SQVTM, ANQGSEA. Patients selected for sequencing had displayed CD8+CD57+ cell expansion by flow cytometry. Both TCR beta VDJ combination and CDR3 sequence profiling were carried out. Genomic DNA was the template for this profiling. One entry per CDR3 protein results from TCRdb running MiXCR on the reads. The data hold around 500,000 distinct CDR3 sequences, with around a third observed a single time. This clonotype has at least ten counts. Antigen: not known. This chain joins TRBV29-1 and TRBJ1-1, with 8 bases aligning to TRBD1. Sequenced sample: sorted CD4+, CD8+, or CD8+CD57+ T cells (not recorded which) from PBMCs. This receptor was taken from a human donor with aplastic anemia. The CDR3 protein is CSVDRGDTEAFF. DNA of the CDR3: TGCAGCGTCGACAGGGGTGATACTGAAGCTTTCTTT.